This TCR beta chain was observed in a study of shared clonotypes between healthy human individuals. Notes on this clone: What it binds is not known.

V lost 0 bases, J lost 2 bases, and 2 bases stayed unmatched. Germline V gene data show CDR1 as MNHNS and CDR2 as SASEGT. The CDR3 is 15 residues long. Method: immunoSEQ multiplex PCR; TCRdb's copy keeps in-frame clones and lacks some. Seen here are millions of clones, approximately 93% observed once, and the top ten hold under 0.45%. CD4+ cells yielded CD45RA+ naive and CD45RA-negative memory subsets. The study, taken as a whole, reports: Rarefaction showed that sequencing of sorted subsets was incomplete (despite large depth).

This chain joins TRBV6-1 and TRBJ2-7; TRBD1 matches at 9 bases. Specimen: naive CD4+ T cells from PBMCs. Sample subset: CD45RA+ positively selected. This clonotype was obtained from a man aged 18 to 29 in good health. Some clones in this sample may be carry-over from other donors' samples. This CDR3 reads CASSEATGGTYEQYF. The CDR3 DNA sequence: TGTGCCAGCAGTGAAGCGACAGGGGGAACCTACGAGCAGTACTTC.